This TCR beta chain is from a study of memory CD4+ T cells and cytomegalovirus serostatus (dated by TCRdb to between 2018 and 2021). Turning to the overall study: The cohort comprised 33 healthy Belgian adults, 9 CMV seropositive and roughly 25 CMV seronegative. The study sequenced CD4+ memory TCRbeta repertoires of a Belgian cohort with known cytomegalovirus serostatus to replicate a published TCR-based CMV serostatus classifier. Results and caveats for the whole study, not just this receptor: CMV serostatus prediction reached a median bootstrapped AUC of approximately 0.95 with the original framework and 0.91 with a US-trained random forest. The results were read as suggesting that the CMV-associated TCR signature is, for the most part, present in the CD4+ memory repertoire. Only CD4+CD45RO+ memory cells were sequenced, in contrast to the original study, in which naive and memory CD4+ and CD8+ populations were covered. The original-framework classifier achieved a median bootstrapped AUC of around 0.95 with a 95% CI of 0.76-1.00 on the Belgian cohort. Of around 160 previously reported CMV-associated TCRbeta sequences, over 65 appeared in the CD4+ memory repertoires, each in one to five individuals.

V is shortened by 8 bases, J by 7 bases, and the region joining them spans 15 bases. The germline V gene yields MNHEY for CDR1 and SVGAGI for CDR2. Measured from the cysteine to the phenylalanine, the CDR3 is 13 residues long. The sequence is cut down to CDR3 DNA, 39 bases in frame from base 1. Genomic DNA was extracted from sorted cells with the Quick-DNA Microprep Kit. Amplification of TCRbeta DNA was done with the immunoSEQ hsTCRbeta kit, following the protocol from the manufacturer. An Illumina MiSeq instrument was used to sequence the TCRbeta libraries. As for the authors' bioinformatics: After out-of-frame sequences were removed, 2,204,828 distinct TCRbeta sequences remained, averaging around 67,000 per individual. Each individual was scored by the count of 150 to 200 previously reported CMV-associated TCRbeta sequences and the total productive distinct TCRbeta count. A beta-binomial model was reimplemented in Python, and scikit-learn random forests with default parameters were trained on data from the US cohort. On the Belgian cohort, classifier performance was reported as the median AUC, along with percentile confidence intervals, across 10,000 bootstrap iterations. TCRdb's version of the immuneACCESS table is confined to in-frame rearrangements and falls short of the full clone set. An unresolved V gene accounts for under half of the shortfall where checked; the remainder is of unknown origin. D and trimming come from the DNA, and the V and J calls and clone size come from that table. Present in this sample are under 50,000 clones, around 84% of which were seen just once. About 0.73% of the sample comes from the top ten.

Single viable CD3+CD4+CD8-CD45RO+ cells were sorted as memory CD4+ T cells on a FACSAria II. CMV serostatus was assessed using a Roche Elecsys assay, by which serum IgG against CMV pp150, pp28, p38 and p52 was detected. Following thawing, total CD4+ T cells were enriched through positive selection using CD4 magnetic microbeads. Samples originated from another study that specifically interrogated the CD4+ T cell memory repertoire. Peripheral blood mononuclear cells were isolated and cryopreserved according to standard operating procedures, and serum was kept at -80 degrees C. The staining used CD3-PerCP (BW264/56), CD4-APC (RPA-T4), CD45RO-PE (UCHT1) and CD8-Pacific Orange (3B5) antibodies, and Sytox blue was used to exclude non-viable cells. This clone was observed a handful of times. Its antigen specificity is not known. No base quality values were provided; no much bigger clone lies one nucleotide off.

The clonotype comes from an adult in good health and CMV-seronegative. The sequence is built from TRBV6-5 and TRBJ1-5; 5 matching bases give a weak D call of TRBD1. Sequenced sample: memory CD4+ T cells from blood. The CDR3 sequence is CASGWQGRQPQHF. The base sequence is TGTGCCAGCGGGTGGCAGGGACGGCAGCCCCAGCATTTT.